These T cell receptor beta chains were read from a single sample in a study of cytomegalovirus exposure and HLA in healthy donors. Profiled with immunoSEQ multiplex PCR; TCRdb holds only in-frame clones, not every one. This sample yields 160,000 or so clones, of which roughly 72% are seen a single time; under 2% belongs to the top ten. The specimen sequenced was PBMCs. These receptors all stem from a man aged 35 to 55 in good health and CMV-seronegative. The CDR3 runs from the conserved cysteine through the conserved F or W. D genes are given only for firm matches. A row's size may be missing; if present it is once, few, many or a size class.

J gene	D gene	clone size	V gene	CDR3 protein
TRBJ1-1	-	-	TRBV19	CASSIVWGANTEAFF
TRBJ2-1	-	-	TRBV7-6	CASSLGRNEQFF
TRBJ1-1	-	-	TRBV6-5	CASSWGREAFF
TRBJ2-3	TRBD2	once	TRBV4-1	CASMKAGARDTQYF
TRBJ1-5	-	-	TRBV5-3	CARSPREGYSNQPQHF
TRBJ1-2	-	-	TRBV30	CAWSGPGLMYGYTF
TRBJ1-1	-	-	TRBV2	CASSEGVNTEAFF
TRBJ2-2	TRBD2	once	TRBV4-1	CASSRRGGDTGELFF
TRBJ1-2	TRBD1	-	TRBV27	CASSRSGTGVGYTF
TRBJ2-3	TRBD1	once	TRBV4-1	CASSQTGGRTDTQYF
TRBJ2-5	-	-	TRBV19	CASNGGSLGETQYF
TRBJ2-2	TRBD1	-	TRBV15	CATNSQGARTGELFF
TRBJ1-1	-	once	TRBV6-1	CASSEALGGNTEAFF
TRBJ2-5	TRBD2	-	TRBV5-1	CASSPGRASGLQETQYF
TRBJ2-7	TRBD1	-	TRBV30	CAWSALGQGVYEQYF
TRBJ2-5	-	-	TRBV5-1	CASSLGQGQETQYF
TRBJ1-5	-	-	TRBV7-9	CSSSYGVENSYYQPQHF
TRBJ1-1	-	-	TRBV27	CASASGGRVAFF
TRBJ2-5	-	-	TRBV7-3	CASSLGGYETQYF
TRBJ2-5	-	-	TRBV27	CASSLDWVQETQYF
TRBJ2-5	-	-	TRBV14	CASSQERVPETQYF
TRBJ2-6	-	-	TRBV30	CAWSVWQPAGSGANGLTF
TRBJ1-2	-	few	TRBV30	CAWSVRGGVGYTF
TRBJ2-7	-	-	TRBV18	CASSPGYEQYF
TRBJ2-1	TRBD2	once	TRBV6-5	CASSYSTSGTNEQFF
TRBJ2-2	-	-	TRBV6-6	CASSPDRPSNTGELFF
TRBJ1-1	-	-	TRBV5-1	CASSLDTGMNTEAFF
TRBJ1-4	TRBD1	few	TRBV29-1	CSVSDRGFEKLFF
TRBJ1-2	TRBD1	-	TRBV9	CASSAQTGVGYTF